This T cell receptor beta chain came from a study of blood T cell repertoires in COVID-19. The repertoire was sequenced with immunoSEQ multiplex PCR; TCRdb's copy has only in-frame clones and lacks some. The table includes roughly 350,000 clones, about 90% detected once. This CDR3 contains 17 residues. Germline CDR1 KGHDR, CDR2 SFDVKD. Trimming took off 2 bases at V and 4 bases at J, with 16 bases between the two ends. This clonotype originated in a woman in her fifties or sixties with COVID-19, enrolled during active disease. The V and J genes are TRBV24-1 and TRBJ2-2; D may be TRBD1 (6 bases). Sequenced: peripheral blood. The CDR3 here is CATSDSQQGAGTGELFF. The CDR3 nucleotides are TGTGCCACCAGTGATTCCCAACAGGGAGCTGGCACCGGGGAGCTGTTTTTT.